The present TCR beta chain was sequenced within a study of CXCR3-negative and CXCR3-positive naive CD8 T cells. As concerns this clonotype: Its target is unknown.

CDR3 length: 15 amino acids. In germline, CDR1 is MDHEN, CDR2 SYDVKM. The method, 5' RACE with UMI labels, was used to prepare the TRB cDNA libraries. TCRdb derives one entry per CDR3 protein from the 5' RACE reads, leaving out DNA. Recorded for this sample: about 110,000 distinct CDR3 sequences. Points from the study as a whole: Naive cells used TRBV-TRBJ genes in much the same way whether CXCR3-negative or CXCR3-positive; memory cells did not. TRB CDR3 hydrophobicity was greater in CXCR3-positive naive cells than in CXCR3-negative naive cells. Naive subsets expressed similar surface CD5; TRB CDR3 features served to infer TCR strength.

The V gene is TRBV28, the J gene TRBJ2-1; TCRdb reports TRBD2, a call that lacks DNA to check it against. The clonotype comes from a human donor in good health. Some clones in this sample may be carry-over from other donors' samples. Sequenced material: naive CXCR3+ CD8+ T cells from blood. Subset of the sample: CD45RO-CCR7+CD27+CD95- naive CD8+ T cells expressing CXCR3 (TNR3+). CDR3 loop: CASSFWGLALNEQFF.